This T cell receptor (beta chain) emerged from a study of naive and memory T cell subsets. Broader study findings: Over 85% of naive TCR sequences appeared only once, unlike memory subsets.

This clonotype was counted at least ten times. What it binds is unknown. The beta constant-region primer was an equimolar mix of two oligonucleotides covering TRBC1 and TRBC2. An oligonucleotide with the SP2 primer and a 12-nucleotide UMI was ligated to the cDNA 3' end. TCRdb re-derived calls from the UMI-ligation and nested PCR reads in MiXCR, one entry per CDR3 protein. The table has around 40,000 distinct CDR3 sequences, more than 10% seen once. Sequential positive selection took CD4 T cells first, then CD8 T cells. Cells stained for CD3, CD4, CD8, CD45RA and CD27 were sorted into four subsets. The sample comprised effector memory CD4+ T cells from blood. Regarding subset: effector memory, CD45RA- CD27-. This sequence originates from a human donor in good health.

The CDR3 is CSAPSGTSGYEQYF. CDR3 bases: TGCAGTGCTCCATCGGGCACTAGCGGTTACGAGCAGTACTTC. The gene calls are TRBV20-1 and TRBJ2-7; TRBD2 aligns across 8 bases. V lost 5 bases and J lost 4; bases outside the gene matches: 10. The CDR3 has 14 amino acids. Germline V gene sequence: CDR1 DFQATT, CDR2 SNEGSKA (reference sequence).